This T cell receptor beta chain was captured by sequencing in a study of blood T cell repertoires in COVID-19. Background on the study: The origin of the acute and convalescent COVID-19 samples was the United States, Italy and Spain.

Germline V gene lookup returns CDR1 SGHRS and CDR2 YFSETQ. J was trimmed by 5 bases and V by 0 bases; bases with no gene match: 7. This CDR3 region has 16 residues. As processed by the authors: Amplification from reference gene primers served as the basis for estimated nucleated cell counts. Libraries were prepared by immunoSEQ multiplex PCR; TCRdb keeps only in-frame clonotypes and omits some of them. V and J calls and clone size are copied from that table; D and trimming were computed from the DNA. The table lists under 150,000 clones, over 75% of them singletons. The chain employs TRBV5-1 and TRBJ2-5; 10 bases are a match to TRBD2. Input material: peripheral blood. This TCR was sampled from a woman in her seventies who had recovered from COVID-19. The CDR3 protein is CASSLEVLAGEETQYF. CDR3 in DNA: TGCGCCAGCAGCTTGGAGGTGCTAGCGGGAGAGGAGACCCAGTACTTC.